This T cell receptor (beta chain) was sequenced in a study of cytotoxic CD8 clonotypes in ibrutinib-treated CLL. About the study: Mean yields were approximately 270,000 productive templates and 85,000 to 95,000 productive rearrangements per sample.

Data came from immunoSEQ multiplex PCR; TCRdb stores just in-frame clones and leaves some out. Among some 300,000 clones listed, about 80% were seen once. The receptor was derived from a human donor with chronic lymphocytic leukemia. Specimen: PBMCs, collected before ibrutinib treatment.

Here the CDR3 reads CASNRTGNQPQHF. CDR3 in DNA: TGTGCCAGCAACCGGACAGGAAATCAGCCCCAGCATTTT. The rearrangement links TRBV7-6 to TRBJ1-5; TRBD1 aligns across 7 bases. CDR3 length: 13 residues. The V segment lost 7 bases and the J segment 4 bases; nucleotides outside the gene matches: 4. From germline, CDR1 is SGHVS and CDR2 FNYEAQ. The whole variable domain, filled in from reference TRBV7-6 and TRBJ1-5, reads GAGVSQSPRYKVTKRGQDVALRCDPISGHVSLYWYRQALGQGPEFLTYFNYEAQQDKSGLPNDRFSAERPEGSISTLTIQRTEQRDSAMYRCASNRTGNQPQHFGDGTRLSIL.